This note documents a single T cell receptor (beta chain) sequence. V lost 2 bases to trimming and J lost 7 bases, with 6 bases between them. This CDR3 contains 11 residues. The germline V gene encodes CDR1 MDHEN and CDR2 SYDVKM. Seattle-derived patients entered the study during active infection and were followed longitudinally. This specimen belongs to a study of blood T cell repertoires in COVID-19. Study-wide context: Some COVID-19 samples were acute and others convalescent; all came from the United States, Italy and Spain. From T cells, B-cell-depleted T cells, or PBMCs came the material, which was cDNA or gDNA.

As originally analysed: Nucleated cell number was recorded as an estimate derived from reference gene primer amplification. The repertoire was sequenced with immunoSEQ multiplex PCR; TCRdb's copy has only in-frame clones and lacks some. That table furnishes V, J and clone size, whereas the DNA furnished D and trimming. The repertoire holds some 180,000 clones, with over 80% as singletons. This rearrangement joins TRBV28 to TRBJ2-7; D gene ambiguous. The origin of this receptor is a woman in her 40s with COVID-19, enrolled during active disease. The sequenced material came from peripheral blood. CDR3 protein: CASSLRREQYF. In nucleotides, the CDR3 is TGTGCCAGCAGTTTAAGGAGAGAGCAGTACTTC.